This T cell receptor beta chain was sequenced during a study of T cell repertoires in cytomegalovirus infection. Study-level background: Indications of both CMV infection and matching HLA type were provided by public TCR beta signatures.

TCRdb reprocessed the reads with MiXCR, giving one entry per CDR3 protein. The sample contains roughly 500,000 distinct CDR3 sequences, approximately 15% of which appear only once. V lost 4 bases, J lost 3 bases, and 8 bases stayed unmatched. The germline V gene has CDR1 SGHDN and CDR2 FVKESK. This CDR3 is built from 16 residues. Study results and caveats: Frequencies of public TCR beta families were cumulated, and this identified carriers of CMV plus the relevant HLA.

There are a few counts of this clonotype. Its antigen is unidentified. The chain has TRBV14 and TRBJ2-7; 11 nucleotides match TRBD1. This receptor was taken from a human donor in good health (CMV status not recorded). Some clones in this sample may be carry-over from other donors' samples. The sequenced sample consisted of CD8+ T cells from PBMCs. CDR3 residues: CASSPPTGTGGYEQYF. The CDR3, as DNA: TGTGCCAGCAGCCCACCTACCGGGACAGGGGGCTACGAGCAGTACTTC. Drawing the rest from reference TRBV14 and TRBJ2-7, the complete variable domain is EAGVTQFPSHSVIEKGQTVTLRCDPISGHDNLYWYRRVMGKEIKFLLHFVKESKQDESGMPNNRFLAERTGGTYSTLKVQPAELEDSGVYFCASSPPTGTGGYEQYFGPGTRLTVT.